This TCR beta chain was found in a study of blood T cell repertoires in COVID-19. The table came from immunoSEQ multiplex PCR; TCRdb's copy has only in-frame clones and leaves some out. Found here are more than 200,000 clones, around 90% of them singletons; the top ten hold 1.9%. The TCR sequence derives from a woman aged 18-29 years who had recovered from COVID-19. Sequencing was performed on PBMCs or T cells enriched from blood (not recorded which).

Here the CDR3 reads CASRTSGSTEAFF. The CDR3 nucleotides read TGTGCCAGCAGAACGAGCGGAAGCACTGAAGCTTTCTTT. The V and J genes are TRBV28 and TRBJ1-1; D not certain. Trimming took 6 bases from V and 4 from J, leaving 12 bases between them. Germline CDR1 is MDHEN and CDR2 is SYDVKM. The CDR3 length is 13 residues.